This TCR beta chain was recovered during a study of Graves' ophthalmopathy and Graves' hyperthyroidism. Germline CDR1 is SGHVS and CDR2 is FQNEAQ. V lost 4 bases and J lost 5, with 11 bases in between. The CDR3 has 13 residues. The authors amplified TCR beta CDR3 regions, and they did so from RNA transcripts for repertoire sequencing. First-round RT-PCR employed HTBI primers, with a second-round multiplex PCR after it. TCRdb fed the multiplex PCR reads into MiXCR, producing one record per CDR3 protein. The data show some 350,000 distinct CDR3 sequences, approximately 18% seen once. This sequence originates from an adult woman with stable Graves' hyperthyroidism. The sequencing sample was made of peripheral blood. The J gene is TRBJ2-5, the V gene TRBV7-8, with a possible D match to TRBD2 (6 bases). The chain's CDR3 is CASSSYGGETQYF. CDR3 DNA: TGTGCCAGCAGCTCTTACGGGGGTGAGACCCAGTACTTC.